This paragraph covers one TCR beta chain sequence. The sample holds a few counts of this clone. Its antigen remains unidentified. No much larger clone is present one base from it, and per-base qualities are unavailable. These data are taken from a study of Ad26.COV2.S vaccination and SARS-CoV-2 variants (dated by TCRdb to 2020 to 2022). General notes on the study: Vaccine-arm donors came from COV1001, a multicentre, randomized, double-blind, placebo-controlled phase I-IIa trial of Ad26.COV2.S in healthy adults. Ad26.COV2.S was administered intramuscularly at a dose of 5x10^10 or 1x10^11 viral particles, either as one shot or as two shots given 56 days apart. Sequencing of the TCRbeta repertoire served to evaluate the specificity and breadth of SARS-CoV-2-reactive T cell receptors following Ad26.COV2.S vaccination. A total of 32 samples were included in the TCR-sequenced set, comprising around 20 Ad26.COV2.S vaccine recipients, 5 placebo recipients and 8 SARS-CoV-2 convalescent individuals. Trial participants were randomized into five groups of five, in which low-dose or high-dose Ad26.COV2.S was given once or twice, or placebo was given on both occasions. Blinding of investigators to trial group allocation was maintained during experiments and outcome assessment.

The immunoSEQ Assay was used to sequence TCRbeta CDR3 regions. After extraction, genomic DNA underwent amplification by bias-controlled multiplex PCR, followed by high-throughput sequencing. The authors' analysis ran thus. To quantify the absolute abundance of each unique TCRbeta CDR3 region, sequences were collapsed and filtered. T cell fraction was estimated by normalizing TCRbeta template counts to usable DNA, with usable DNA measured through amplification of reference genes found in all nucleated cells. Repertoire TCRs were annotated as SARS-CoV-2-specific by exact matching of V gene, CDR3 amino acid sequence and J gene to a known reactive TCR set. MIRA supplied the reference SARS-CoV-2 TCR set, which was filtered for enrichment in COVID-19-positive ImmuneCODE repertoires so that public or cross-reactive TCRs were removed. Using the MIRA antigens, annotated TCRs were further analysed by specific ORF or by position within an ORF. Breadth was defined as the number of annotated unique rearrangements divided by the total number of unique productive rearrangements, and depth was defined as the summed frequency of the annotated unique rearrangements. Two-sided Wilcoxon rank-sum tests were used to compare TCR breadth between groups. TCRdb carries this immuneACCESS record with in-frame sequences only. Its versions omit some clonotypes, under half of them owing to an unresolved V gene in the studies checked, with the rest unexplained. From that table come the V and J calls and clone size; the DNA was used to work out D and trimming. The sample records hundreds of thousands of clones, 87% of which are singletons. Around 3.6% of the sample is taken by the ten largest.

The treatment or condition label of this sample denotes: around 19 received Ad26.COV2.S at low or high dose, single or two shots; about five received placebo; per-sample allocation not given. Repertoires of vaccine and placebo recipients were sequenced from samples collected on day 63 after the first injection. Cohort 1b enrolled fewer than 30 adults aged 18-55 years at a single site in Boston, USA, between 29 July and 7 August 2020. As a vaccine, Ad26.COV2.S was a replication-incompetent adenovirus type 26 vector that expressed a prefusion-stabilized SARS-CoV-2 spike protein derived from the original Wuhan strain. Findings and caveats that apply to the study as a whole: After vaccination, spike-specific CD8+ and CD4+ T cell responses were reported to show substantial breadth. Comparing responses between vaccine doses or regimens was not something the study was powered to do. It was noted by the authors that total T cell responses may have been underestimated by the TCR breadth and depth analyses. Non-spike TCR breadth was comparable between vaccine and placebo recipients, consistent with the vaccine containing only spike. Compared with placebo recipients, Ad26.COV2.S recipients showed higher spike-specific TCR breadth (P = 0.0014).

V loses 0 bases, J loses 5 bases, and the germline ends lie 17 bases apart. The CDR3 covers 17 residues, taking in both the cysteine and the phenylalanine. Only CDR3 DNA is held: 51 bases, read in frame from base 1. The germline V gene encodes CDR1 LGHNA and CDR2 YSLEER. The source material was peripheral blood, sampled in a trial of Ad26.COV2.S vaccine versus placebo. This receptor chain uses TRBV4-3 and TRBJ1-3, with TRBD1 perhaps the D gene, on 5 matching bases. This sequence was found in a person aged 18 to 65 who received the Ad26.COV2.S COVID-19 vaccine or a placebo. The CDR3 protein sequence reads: CASSQDTRGTTRNTIYF. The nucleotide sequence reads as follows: TGCGCCAGCAGCCAAGATACGAGAGGGACCACTCGAAACACCATATATTTT.